Listed below are T cell receptor beta chains from one sample, sequenced in a study of monozygotic twins with inflammatory bowel disease. TCRdb reprocessed the 5' RACE reads and reports one entry per CDR3 protein, with no DNA. The data include a few hundred thousand distinct CDR3 sequences; the top ten clones carry roughly 1.7%. The specimen sequenced was blood. The receptor set was obtained from a human donor with ulcerative colitis or Crohn's disease, or a healthy co-twin of an affected twin (not recorded which). Both conserved end residues are part of each CDR3. The order of the fields is J gene, V gene, CDR3 protein.

J gene: TRBJ2-3; V gene: TRBV20-1; CDR3 protein: CSANLADTTDTQYF
J gene: TRBJ1-1; V gene: TRBV27; CDR3 protein: CASRRAWARGGSTEAFF
J gene: TRBJ2-7; V gene: TRBV5-1; CDR3 protein: CASRGQQGARTYEQYF
J gene: TRBJ1-5; V gene: TRBV20-1; CDR3 protein: CSASIDSNQPQHF
J gene: TRBJ1-4; V gene: TRBV7-9; CDR3 protein: CASSPDRAFEKLFF
J gene: TRBJ2-7; V gene: TRBV6-5; CDR3 protein: CASSCGTGLGCYEQYF
J gene: TRBJ2-1; V gene: TRBV5-1; CDR3 protein: CASSLGLGGKVGQFF
J gene: TRBJ2-1; V gene: TRBV18; CDR3 protein: CASSPNGQGSSNEQFF
J gene: TRBJ2-1; V gene: TRBV4-2; CDR3 protein: CASSPRVGDEQFF
J gene: TRBJ2-7; V gene: TRBV11-2; CDR3 protein: CASSRGPGAYEQYF
J gene: TRBJ2-2; V gene: TRBV6-5; CDR3 protein: CASSYFKGSHAGELFF
J gene: TRBJ1-1; V gene: TRBV19; CDR3 protein: CASRVRVMNTEAFF
J gene: TRBJ1-1; V gene: TRBV5-1; CDR3 protein: CASSLGSMNTEAFF
J gene: TRBJ1-1; V gene: TRBV7-9; CDR3 protein: CASSATAMNTEAFF
J gene: TRBJ2-6; V gene: TRBV10-2; CDR3 protein: CASSEASGANVLTF
J gene: TRBJ1-1; V gene: TRBV18; CDR3 protein: CASSPSATRPGAFF
J gene: TRBJ2-2; V gene: TRBV7-6; CDR3 protein: CATARVRGTGGTGELFF
J gene: TRBJ2-1; V gene: TRBV12-3/TRBV12-4; CDR3 protein: CASSPLSEQFF
J gene: TRBJ1-1; V gene: TRBV11-2; CDR3 protein: CASSRAGGNTEAFF
J gene: TRBJ2-7; V gene: TRBV20-1; CDR3 protein: CSATTDRYEQYF
J gene: TRBJ1-1; V gene: TRBV6-2/TRBV6-3; CDR3 protein: CASSSQTVSGTEAFF
J gene: TRBJ1-1; V gene: TRBV5-1; CDR3 protein: CASSLVRGANTEAFF
J gene: TRBJ2-6; V gene: TRBV2; CDR3 protein: CASLQRRSSGANVLTF
J gene: TRBJ2-7; V gene: TRBV5-1; CDR3 protein: CASSLEAGLYEQYF
J gene: TRBJ1-1; V gene: TRBV6-5; CDR3 protein: CASSYLDSQFAEAFF
J gene: TRBJ2-3; V gene: TRBV29-1; CDR3 protein: CSAWGGKVTDTQYF
J gene: TRBJ1-5; V gene: TRBV10-3; CDR3 protein: CAISDGRNNQPQHF
J gene: TRBJ2-3; V gene: TRBV7-9; CDR3 protein: CASSPVETDTQYF
J gene: TRBJ2-7; V gene: TRBV27; CDR3 protein: CASSRGGGSYEQYF
J gene: TRBJ2-2; V gene: TRBV2; CDR3 protein: CASSWLAVSAGELFF
J gene: TRBJ1-1; V gene: TRBV15; CDR3 protein: CATSGGDGMNTEAFF
J gene: TRBJ2-2; V gene: TRBV12-3/TRBV12-4; CDR3 protein: CASSPQGMGGELFF
J gene: TRBJ2-7; V gene: TRBV5-1; CDR3 protein: CASSRVTKRRIEQYF
J gene: TRBJ1-2; V gene: TRBV7-3; CDR3 protein: CASSFPSGNGYTF
J gene: TRBJ1-5; V gene: TRBV20-1; CDR3 protein: CSTLTGPNQPQHF
J gene: TRBJ1-1; V gene: TRBV5-1; CDR3 protein: CASSYDPNTEAFF
J gene: TRBJ1-6; V gene: TRBV7-9; CDR3 protein: CASTPSGSPLHF
J gene: TRBJ2-3; V gene: TRBV5-1; CDR3 protein: CASKGLAGSTDTQYF
J gene: TRBJ1-1; V gene: TRBV29-1; CDR3 protein: CSVAGRLNTEAFF